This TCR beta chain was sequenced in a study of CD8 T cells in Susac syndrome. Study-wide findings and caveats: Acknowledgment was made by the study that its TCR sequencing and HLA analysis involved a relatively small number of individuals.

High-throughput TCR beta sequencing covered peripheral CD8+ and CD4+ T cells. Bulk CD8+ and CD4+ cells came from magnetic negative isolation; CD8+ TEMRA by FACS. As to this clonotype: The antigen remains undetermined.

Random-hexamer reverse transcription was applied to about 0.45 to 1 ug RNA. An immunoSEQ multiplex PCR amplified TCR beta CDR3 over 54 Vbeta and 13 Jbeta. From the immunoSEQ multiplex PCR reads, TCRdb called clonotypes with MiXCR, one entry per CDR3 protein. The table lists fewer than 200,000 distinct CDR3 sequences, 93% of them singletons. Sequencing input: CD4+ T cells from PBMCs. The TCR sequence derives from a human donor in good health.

CDR3 sequence reads: CASSSGTSGGVQYEQYF. The CDR3 coding sequence is TGTGCCAGCAGCTCCGGGACTAGCGGGGGGGTCCAATACGAGCAGTACTTC. The chain couples TRBV7-9 to TRBJ2-7; 16 bases align to TRBD2. V gave up 4 bases and J gave up 4 bases; unmatched junction bases: 7. Looked up from germline, CDR1 is SEHNR and CDR2 is FQNEAQ (reference sequence). This CDR3 contains 17 residues.